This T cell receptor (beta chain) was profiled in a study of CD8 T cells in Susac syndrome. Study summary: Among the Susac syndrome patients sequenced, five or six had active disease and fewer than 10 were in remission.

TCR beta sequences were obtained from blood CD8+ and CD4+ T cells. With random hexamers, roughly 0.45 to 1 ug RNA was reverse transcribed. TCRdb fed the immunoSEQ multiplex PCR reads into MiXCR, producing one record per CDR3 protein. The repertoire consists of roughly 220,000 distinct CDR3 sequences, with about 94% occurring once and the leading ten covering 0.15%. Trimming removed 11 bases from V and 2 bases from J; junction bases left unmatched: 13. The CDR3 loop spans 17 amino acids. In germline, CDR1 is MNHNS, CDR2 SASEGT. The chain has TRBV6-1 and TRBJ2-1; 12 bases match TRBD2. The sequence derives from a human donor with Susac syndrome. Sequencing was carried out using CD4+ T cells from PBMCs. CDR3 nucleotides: TGTGCCGCCAAGCCCCTGGCTAGCGGGGGGGCCTACAATGAGCAGTTCTTC. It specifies CAAKPLASGGAYNEQFF.